A selection of T cell receptor beta chains follows, all from one sample in a study of CD8 T cells in ankylosing spondylitis. A single record per CDR3 protein comes from TCRdb applying MiXCR to the 5' RACE reads. Of 150,000 to 200,000 distinct CDR3 sequences in the sample, more than 9% were seen once. Sequencing was done on a sample of blood, either unsorted or a sorted T cell fraction (not recorded which). These receptors all come from a male donor with ankylosing spondylitis or in good health (not recorded which). Both conserved end residues are part of each CDR3. D genes are given only for firm matches. Clone size is given for some rows only: seen once, a few or many times, or a class if the clone is expanded.

D,V,size,J,DNA,CDR3
TRBD1,TRBV12-3/TRBV12-4,few,TRBJ2-1,TGTGCCAGCAGTTTACGGCAGGGGGACAACTACAATGAGCAGTTCTTC,CASSLRQGDNYNEQFF
NA,TRBV11-1,few,TRBJ2-7,TGTGCCAGCAGCTCTTCCTTGCACGGGGACCTCGACCTCTACGAGCAGTACTTC,CASSSSLHGDLDLYEQYF
TRBD2,TRBV29-1,many,TRBJ2-1,TGCGGCGCGTTGGTTAGCGGGATAATCCATGAGCAGTTCTTC,CGALVSGIIHEQFF
NA,TRBV20-1,few,TRBJ2-2,TGCAGTGCTAGAGATTTCGCCACGGCCGACACCGGGGAGCTGTTTTTT,CSARDFATADTGELFF
NA,TRBV9,many,TRBJ1-5,TGTGCCAGCAGCGTAGCTCAAGGGGGGCCCCAGCATTTT,CASSVAQGGPQHF
NA,TRBV2,few,TRBJ2-1,TGTGCCAGCAAGGGAAGCGGCAACAATGAGCAGTTCTTC,CASKGSGNNEQFF
NA,TRBV5-1,NA,TRBJ2-1,TGCGCCAGCAGCGGGTCACTAGCATTGGCCAATGAGCAGTTCTTC,CASSGSLALANEQFF
NA,TRBV11-2,many,TRBJ2-5,TGTGCCAGCAGCCCATGGGCGTCAGAGGCCCAGTACTTC,CASSPWASEAQYF
NA,TRBV6-1,many,TRBJ2-7,TGTGCCAGCAGTCTGACCCCTATGGCGTACGAGCAGTACTTC,CASSLTPMAYEQYF
TRBD1,TRBV10-3,many,TRBJ1-2,TGTGCCATCAGTGAGGGGGACAGAAACTATGGCTACACCTTC,CAISEGDRNYGYTF
TRBD1,TRBV20-1,many,TRBJ2-3,TGCAGTGCTAATACGGACAGGGGGAACACAGATACGCAGTATTTT,CSANTDRGNTDTQYF
TRBD2,TRBV3-1,many,TRBJ2-1,TGTGCCAGCAGCCCCCCCCCACTAGCGGGAGGGTACAATGAGCAGTTCTTC,CASSPPPLAGGYNEQFF
NA,TRBV7-2,few,TRBJ2-4,TGTGCCAGCAGCTTAGAAGTGTTAGCCAAAAACATTCAGTACTTC,CASSLEVLAKNIQYF
TRBD1,TRBV20-1,NA,TRBJ1-6,TGCAGTGCTAGAGACCGGACAGGCAATTCACCCCTCCACTTT,CSARDRTGNSPLHF
TRBD1,TRBV7-2,NA,TRBJ2-3,TGTGCCAGCAGCTTAAGGGGGACAGGGGGGACAGATACGCAGTATTTT,CASSLRGTGGTDTQYF
TRBD1,TRBV11-2,many,TRBJ2-3,TGTGCCAGCACCCTGGGACAGATGATGGATACGCAGTATTTT,CASTLGQMMDTQYF
TRBD2,TRBV7-8,NA,TRBJ2-7,TGTGCCAGCAGCCTCGGACTAGCGGGTTCCTACAATTACGAGCAGTACTTC,CASSLGLAGSYNYEQYF
TRBD2,TRBV10-3,many,TRBJ2-1,TGTGCCATCAGTGAGCAGGGCGGGGGGGCCTACAATGAGCAGTTCTTC,CAISEQGGGAYNEQFF
NA,TRBV12-3/TRBV12-4,many,TRBJ1-2,TGTGCCAGCAGCGTCGGGCAGAGCCCTCTCTTC,CASSVGQSPLF
NA,TRBV10-1,many,TRBJ2-1,TGCGCCAGCAGTGAGTCGGGGGGCGGGTACAATGAGCAGTTCTTC,CASSESGGGYNEQFF
TRBD2,TRBV4-2,NA,TRBJ2-5,TGTGCCAGCAGCCCGAACGCGGGAGTGGTTCAAGAGACCCAGTACTTC,CASSPNAGVVQETQYF
NA,TRBV28,NA,TRBJ1-2,TGTGCCAGCAGTTTATGGGAGGGCTACACCTTC,CASSLWEGYTF
TRBD2,TRBV20-1,NA,TRBJ2-1,TGCAGTGCTAGATTAATTCTAGCGGGAGGGCCAAATGAGCAGTTCTTC,CSARLILAGGPNEQFF
NA,TRBV27,many,TRBJ2-7,TGTGCCAGCAGTTTTGGGTCCGAGCAGTACTTC,CASSFGSEQYF
NA,TRBV14,NA,TRBJ2-7,TGTGCCAGCAGCCCATTCTCGGGGGAAAACGAGCAGTACTTC,CASSPFSGENEQYF
NA,TRBV3-1,NA,TRBJ1-5,TGTGCCAGCAGCCAAGATCCACGGGGGAATCAGCCCCAGCATTTT,CASSQDPRGNQPQHF
NA,TRBV20-1,many,TRBJ2-7,TGCAGTGCAATCGGACAGGGAGGGGCCCCCTACGAGCAGTACTTC,CSAIGQGGAPYEQYF
TRBD2,TRBV10-3,many,TRBJ2-7,TGTGCCATCAGCCCGGGACGGCGGGAGTACGAGCAGTACTTC,CAISPGRREYEQYF
NA,TRBV5-1,few,TRBJ2-5,TGCGCCAGCAGCTTGGACAGTATCAAGGAGACCCAGTACTTC,CASSLDSIKETQYF
TRBD2,TRBV29-1,many,TRBJ2-5,TGCAGCGTTGATGGACTAGCTGACGGGACCCAGTACTTC,CSVDGLADGTQYF
TRBD2,TRBV6-2/TRBV6-3,many,TRBJ2-1,TGTGCCAGCAGTTACTCGTCTAGCGGGAGGCTTTTC,CASSYSSSGRLF
NA,TRBV7-2,few,TRBJ2-1,TGTGCCAGCAGCTTAGGTCTGGCAGCCAGGTGGCAGTTCTTC,CASSLGLAARWQFF
NA,TRBV20-1,few,TRBJ2-5,TGCAGTGCTAGCCGGGTTCTGGACGGGACCCAGTACTTC,CSASRVLDGTQYF
TRBD2,TRBV15,many,TRBJ2-5,TGTGCCACCAGCAGAGGATGGCGGGGGGGGCCGGAGACCCAGTACTTC,CATSRGWRGGPETQYF
TRBD1,TRBV7-9,many,TRBJ1-2,TGTGCCAGCAGCCTCAGGGGGCAGGGCTATGGCTACACCTTC,CASSLRGQGYGYTF
TRBD1,TRBV18,NA,TRBJ2-4,TGTGCCAGCTCCCAGGACAGGGAGTCCAAAAACATTCAGTACTTC,CASSQDRESKNIQYF
NA,TRBV5-1,many,TRBJ2-7,TGCGCCAGCAGCTTGTTGGGGGAGCACGAGCAGTACTTC,CASSLLGEHEQYF
TRBD2,TRBV20-1,many,TRBJ2-3,TGCAGTGCTACCCCCGGGACTAGATTTACAGATACGCAGTATTTT,CSATPGTRFTDTQYF
TRBD2,TRBV6-1,NA,TRBJ2-3,TGTGCCAGCCTGCGGGGGGGCCTCACAGATACGCAGTATTTT,CASLRGGLTDTQYF
NA,TRBV15,few,TRBJ2-5,TGTGCCACCAGCAGAGCAGGGTACCAAGAGACCCAGTACTTC,CATSRAGYQETQYF
NA,TRBV7-6,many,TRBJ1-1,TGTGCCAGCAGCTTAGATCCCCTCGCCACTGAAGCTTTCTTT,CASSLDPLATEAFF
TRBD1,TRBV6-1,NA,TRBJ2-7,TGTGCCAGCGCAGGGGGCTACTCCTACGAGCAGTACTTC,CASAGGYSYEQYF
NA,TRBV27,many,TRBJ1-1,TGTGCCAGCAGTCCATTCAATAGGGGCACTGAAGCTTTCTTT,CASSPFNRGTEAFF
NA,TRBV24-1,many,TRBJ2-7,TGTGCCACCAGTGATGGTCAGCCGGGGGAGCAGTACTTC,CATSDGQPGEQYF
NA,TRBV10-2,NA,TRBJ2-3,TGCGCCAGCAGTGAGTCTGTCGCGGGGCGCACAGATACGCAGTATTTT,CASSESVAGRTDTQYF
NA,TRBV12-3/TRBV12-4,many,TRBJ1-1,TGTGCCAGCGGGGGCGGGTTGGGCACTGAAGCTTTCTTT,CASGGGLGTEAFF